The 25 T cell receptor beta chains presented below share a single source sample, sequenced in a study of T cell responses to AZD1222 COVID-19 vaccine. The method was immunoSEQ multiplex PCR; TCRdb's version includes in-frame clones alone and lacks a portion of them. The sample records roughly 120,000 clones, approximately 92% being singletons. The input for sequencing was peripheral blood, taken 28 days after the second dose of the MenACWY control vaccine. These receptors all come from an adult who received the MenACWY meningococcal vaccine as a control.

The chain uses TRBV4-3 and TRBJ1-3; 9 bases agree with TRBD1. The trim removed 1 base at V and 2 bases at J, leaving 0 bases unmatched. Germline V CDR1 and CDR2: LGHNA, YSLEER. The CDR3 covers 15 residues. The CDR3 spells CASSQGTGAGNTIYF. DNA of the CDR3: TGCGCCAGCAGCCAAGGGACAGGGGCTGGAAACACCATATATTTT.

The chain is built from TRBV28 and TRBJ2-3, with 7 bases that match TRBD1. The germline V gene has CDR1 MDHEN and CDR2 SYDVKM. Germline trimming cut 6 bases from V and 2 bases from J; bases unmatched to any gene: 5. The CDR3 is 14 residues long. CDR3 in DNA: TGTGCCAGCAGCTCAGGGGGTCCCACAGATACGCAGTATTTT. As protein: CASSSGGPTDTQYF. The variable domain in full, with the rest retrieved from reference TRBV28 and TRBJ2-3, is DVKVTQSSRYLVKRTGEKVFLECVQDMDHENMFWYRQDPGLGLRLIYFSYDVKMKEKGDIPEGYSVSREKKERFSLILESASTNQTSMYLCASSSGGPTDTQYFGPGTRLTVL.

This chain uses TRBV6-4 with TRBJ2-1; 12 positions match TRBD2. Germline CDR1 is MRHNA and CDR2 is SNTAGT. Losses at the gene ends were 4 bases for V and 9 bases for J; bases not matched to a gene: 1. This CDR3 has 13 amino acids. The CDR3 coding sequence is TGTGCCAGCAGTGGACTAGCGGGAGCTGAGCAGTTCTTC. It encodes CASSGLAGAEQFF.

V gene TRBV7-9 combines with J gene TRBJ2-7; unclear D gene. The CDR3 is made up of 13 amino acids. V was trimmed by 1 base and J by 3 bases, leaving 7 bases between them. Germline CDR1 is SEHNR and CDR2 is FQNEAQ (reference sequence). The CDR3, as DNA: TGTGCCAGCAGCTTAGGGGCCTACTACGAGCAGTACGTC. Translating it yields CASSLGAYYEQYV.

This rearrangement joins TRBV9 to TRBJ2-5, with unresolved D. CDR3 length equals 12 residues. Germline V gene lookup returns CDR1 SGDLS and CDR2 YYNGEE. V lost 2 bases, J lost 4 bases, and 6 bases lay in between. Here the CDR3 DNA reads TGTGCCAGCAGCGTCGGAGTAGAGACCCAGTACTTC. This sequence encodes CASSVGVETQYF.

The chain joins TRBV18 to TRBJ2-3; D uncertain. This CDR3 comprises 17 residues. The germline V gene has CDR1 KGHSH and CDR2 LQKENI. Trimming removed 0 bases from V and 5 bases from J, with 18 bases in between. As DNA, the CDR3 is TGTGCCAGCTCACCACCAATGGGCATAGGGTTACGAGATACGCAGTATTTT. This encodes CASSPPMGIGLRDTQYF. The full variable domain, completed using reference TRBV18 and TRBJ2-3, is NAGVMQNPRHLVRRRGQEARLRCSPMKGHSHVYWYRQLPEEGLKFMVYLQKENIIDESGMPKERFSAEFPKEGPSILRIQQVVRGDSAAYFCASSPPMGIGLRDTQYFGPGTRLTVL.

The chain joins TRBV20-1 to TRBJ1-5; the D gene is possibly TRBD1 (6 bases). CDR1 is DFQATT and CDR2 is SNEGSKA in the germline V gene (reference sequence). Trimming left V 3 bases short and J 0 bases short, with 12 bases between. The length of the CDR3 is 15 residues. The CDR3 nucleotides are TGCAGTGCTAGTGCGGACAGATATAGCAATCAGCCCCAGCATTTT. Its translation is CSASADRYSNQPQHF.

The rearrangement links TRBV19 to TRBJ1-5, with D perhaps matching TRBD1 (5 bases). CDR1 and CDR2 (germline): LNHDA, SQIVND (reference sequence). The CDR3 has 15 amino acids. The ends were cut back, 3 bases at V and 0 bases at J, with 9 bases in the middle. CDR3 bases: TGTGCCAGTAGTATTGGAGGGGTTAGCAATCAGCCCCAGCATTTT. Protein sequence: CASSIGGVSNQPQHF.

V gene TRBV28 combines with J gene TRBJ1-1; the match to TRBD1 covers 9 bases. The CDR3 covers 15 residues. V dropped 0 bases and J dropped 7; count of bases not matched to a gene: 6. The germline V gene has CDR1 MDHEN and CDR2 SYDVKM. Here the CDR3 reads CASSLWATGGVEAFF. The DNA of the CDR3 is TGTGCCAGCAGTTTATGGGCCACAGGGGGCGTTGAAGCTTTCTTT.

The sample holds one count of this clone. The gene calls are TRBV28 and TRBJ2-6; D is perhaps TRBD1 (5 bases). The V end lost 6 bases, the J end lost 0 bases, and 12 bases lay between the germline ends. Germline CDR1 MDHEN, CDR2 SYDVKM. CDR3 size: 16 residues. The CDR3 region is CASSSSTVSGANVLTF. Written as DNA, the CDR3 is TGTGCCAGCAGCTCCTCGACAGTCTCTGGGGCCAACGTCCTGACTTTC.

The V call is TRBV5-1, the J call TRBJ2-1; 7 positions match TRBD2. This CDR3 spans 18 amino acids. V lost 0 bases to trimming and J lost 2 bases; unmatched junction nucleotides: 11. CDR1 and CDR2 from the germline V gene are SGHRS and YFSETQ. This CDR3 reads CASSLALLATETYNEQFF. In DNA form, the CDR3 reads TGCGCCAGCAGCTTGGCCTTACTAGCGACAGAAACCTACAATGAGCAGTTCTTC.

The chain links TRBV7-3 to TRBJ1-1; D ambiguous. Germline values: CDR1 SGHTA, CDR2 FQGTGA. The CDR3 sequence is 14 residues long. The ends were cut back, 5 bases at V and 2 bases at J, with 12 bases in the middle. Here the CDR3 DNA reads TGTGCCAGCAGCCCCAGTAGGTCCAACACTGAAGCTTTCTTT. As protein: CASSPSRSNTEAFF.

The chain joins TRBV10-3 to TRBJ2-5, with 7 bases identical to TRBD2. The CDR3 extends over 14 amino acids. Trimming took 6 bases from V and 5 from J; bases not matched to a gene: 9. CDR1 and CDR2 from the germline V gene are ENHRY and SYGVKD. For the CDR3, the DNA is TGTGCCATCAGACCCGGGCTAGCGGAGGAGACCCAGTACTTC. This gives the protein CAIRPGLAEETQYF.

The chain combines TRBV7-2 with TRBJ2-5; the D is unclear. Per the germline V gene, CDR1 is SGHTA and CDR2 is FQGNSA. The CDR3 has 13 residues. The ends were cut back, 11 bases at V and 5 bases at J, with 18 bases in the middle. The CDR3 reads CAGQFDMYETQYF. DNA of the CDR3: TGTGCCGGGCAATTCGACATGTACGAGACCCAGTACTTC. Full variable domain (remainder filled in from reference TRBV7-2 and TRBJ2-5): GAGVSQSPSNKVTEKGKDVELRCDPISGHTALYWYRQSLGQGLEFLIYFQGNSAPDKSGLPSDRFSAERTGGSVSTLTIQRTQQEDSAVYLCAGQFDMYETQYFGPGTRLLVL.

CDR3 amino acids: CATSDSQDRGIYEQYF. The CDR3 region has the DNA TGTGCCACCAGTGATTCCCAGGACAGGGGGATCTACGAGCAGTACTTC. J is TRBJ2-7 and V is TRBV24-1; TRBD1 matches 10 bases. Germline assignment: CDR1 KGHDR and CDR2 SFDVKD. V was pared by 2 bases and J by 3 bases, with 6 bases of the junction left unmatched. The CDR3 spans 16 residues.

This chain connects TRBV21-1 to TRBJ1-3. TRBV21-1 is flagged as a pseudogene. CDR3 length: 14 amino acids. The CDR3 spells CASSKKGSGNTIYF. The CDR3 DNA sequence: TGTGCCAGCAGCAAAAAGGGTTCTGGAAACACCATATATTTT.

V gene TRBV6-6 combines with J gene TRBJ2-3; 12 nucleotides match TRBD2. Germline assignment: CDR1 MNHNY and CDR2 SVGAGI (reference sequence). J lost 2 bases, V lost 5 bases, and 8 bases had no gene match. The CDR3 contains 17 residues. CDR3 nucleotides: TGTGCCAGCAGTCTCTCACTAGCGGGGGGCTACACAGATACGCAGTATTTT. Residues: CASSLSLAGGYTDTQYF.

This chain's CDR3 is CASSEDEVHTDTQYF. DNA for the CDR3: TGTGCCAGCAGTGAAGACGAGGTCCACACAGATACGCAGTATTTT. The J gene is TRBJ2-3, the V gene TRBV6-1; D is unclear. V lost 1 base and J lost 2, with 10 bases in between. Germline lookup yields CDR1 MNHNS and CDR2 SASEGT. The CDR3 is 15 amino acids.

The rearrangement uses TRBV11-3 and TRBJ1-3; a weak D match, TRBD1 (5 bases). Germline assignment: CDR1 SGHNT and CDR2 YENEEA. This CDR3 comprises 16 residues. The ends were cut back, 5 bases at V and 4 bases at J, with 18 bases in the middle. CDR3 bases: TGTGCCAGCAGCCCCGGAGCGGGGCAGCCCGGAAACACCATATATTTT. Residues: CASSPGAGQPGNTIYF.

The rearrangement links TRBV2 to TRBJ2-2; unclear D gene. This CDR3 has 15 amino acids. Trimming removed 3 bases from V and 0 bases from J, with 8 bases in between. Germline values: CDR1 SNHLY, CDR2 FYNNEI. CDR3 sequence reads: CASSDPRTNTGELFF. CDR3 bases: TGTGCCAGCAGTGATCCGCGTACGAACACCGGGGAGCTGTTTTTT.

For the CDR3, the DNA is TGTGCCAGCACTCTCTACCGGGACGTAAATCAGCCCCAGCATTTT. Translated: CASTLYRDVNQPQHF. V is TRBV6-5 and J is TRBJ1-5; perhaps TRBD1 as D (5 bases). The germline V gene encodes CDR1 MNHEY and CDR2 SVGAGI. V shed 7 bases and J shed 4 bases, with 17 bases lying between them. The length of the CDR3 is 15 residues.

This clone was seen once. V gene TRBV6-5 combines with J gene TRBJ1-2, with D possibly matching TRBD1 (6 bases). V was trimmed by 6 bases and J by 3 bases, leaving 14 bases between them. Germline V gene lookup returns CDR1 MNHEY and CDR2 SVGAGI. This CDR3 is built from 14 residues. CDR3 nucleotide sequence: TGTGCCAGCAGAAACAGGGACTGGGACTATGGCTACACCTTC. Protein sequence: CASRNRDWDYGYTF.

The table lists this clone with a count of one. V usage is TRBV6-2 or TRBV6-3 and J usage is TRBJ2-5; the D is unclear. Germline values: CDR1 MNHEY, CDR2 SVGEGT. The CDR3 has 12 residues. Trimming removed 2 bases at V and 5 bases at J, with 6 bases between. CDR3 amino acids: CASSYRRETQYF. CDR3 in DNA: TGTGCCAGCAGTTACCGGCGGGAGACCCAGTACTTC.

This chain uses TRBV6-5 with TRBJ2-3; 10 nucleotides align to TRBD1. The CDR3 sequence is 15 residues long. The V gene end was trimmed by 11 bases and the J gene end by 4 bases; junction bases not matched to a gene: 12. Germline V gives CDR1 MNHEY, CDR2 SVGAGI. CDR3 nucleotides: TGTGCCGCTTCACTGGGACAGGGGAAATCAGATACGCAGTATTTT. Its translation: CAASLGQGKSDTQYF.

The chain combines TRBV28 with TRBJ1-2, with TRBD1 as a possible D gene (6 bases). The CDR3 is 14 amino acids. Trimming left V 4 bases short and J 3 bases short, with 12 bases between. CDR1 is MDHEN, CDR2 SYDVKM, per germline. The chain's CDR3 is CASSSAGADYGYTF. The CDR3 region has the DNA TGTGCCAGCAGTTCCGCGGGGGCTGACTATGGCTACACCTTC.